The clone carrying this T cell receptor (beta chain) is a singleton in its sample. Its antigen is unidentified. Trimming removed 2 bases from V and 5 bases from J; junction bases left unmatched: 8. CDR1 MNHEY and CDR2 SMNVEV come from the germline V gene (reference sequence). The CDR3 spans 16 residues. The naive CD8 subset, CD45RO-negative cells positively selected for CCR7, excluded terminally differentiated effector memory CD45RA+ cells. These data belong to a study of shared clonotypes between healthy human individuals. Study background: Each donor's CD4 naive and CD4 memory cells filled three plates apiece, CD8 naive two, and CD8 memory one. General study points: When compared with the clonotypes that were shared by all four sorted-subset donors, the non-shared clonotypes turned out to have lower generation probabilities.

The assay was immunoSEQ multiplex PCR, and TCRdb's table has in-frame clones only and misses some. The table lists approximately 590,000 clones, just under 97% of them singletons. The chain combines TRBV27 with TRBJ2-7, with TRBD2 matching 11 bases. The TCR comes from a woman aged 25-40 years in good health. The sequenced sample consisted of naive CD8+ T cells sorted from blood. CDR3 in amino acids: CASSLVLAGGPHEQYF. The DNA of the CDR3 is TGTGCCAGCAGTTTAGTATTAGCGGGAGGGCCCCACGAGCAGTACTTC.